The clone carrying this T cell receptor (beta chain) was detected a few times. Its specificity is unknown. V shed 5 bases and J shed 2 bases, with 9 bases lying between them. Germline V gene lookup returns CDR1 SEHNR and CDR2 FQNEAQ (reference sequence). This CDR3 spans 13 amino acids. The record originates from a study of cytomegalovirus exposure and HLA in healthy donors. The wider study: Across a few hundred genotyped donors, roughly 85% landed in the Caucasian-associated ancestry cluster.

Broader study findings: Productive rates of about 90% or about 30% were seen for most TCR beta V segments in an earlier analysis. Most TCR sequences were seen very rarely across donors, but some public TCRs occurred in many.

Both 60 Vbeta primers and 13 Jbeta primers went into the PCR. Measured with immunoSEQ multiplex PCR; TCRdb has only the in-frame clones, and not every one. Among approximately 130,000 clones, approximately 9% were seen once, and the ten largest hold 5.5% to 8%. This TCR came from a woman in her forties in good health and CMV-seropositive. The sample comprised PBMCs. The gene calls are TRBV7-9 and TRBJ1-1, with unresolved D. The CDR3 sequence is CASSPQINTEAFF. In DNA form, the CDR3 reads TGTGCCAGCAGCCCCCAGATTAACACTGAAGCTTTCTTT.